These 32 T cell receptor beta chains were sequenced from one sample in a study of identifying expanded T cells in peripheral blood (dated by TCRdb to about 2019). Libraries came from the immunoSEQ multiplex PCR assay. The table comes from immuneACCESS by way of TCRdb, which keeps in-frame sequences with V and J called. Part of the clones is missing from these tables; in studies checked, under half for an unresolved V gene and the rest for unknown reasons. Counted in this sample were about 100,000 clones; approximately 88% of them appeared once. The ten largest clones take up around 5% of the sample. The sample taken for sequencing was blood. These receptors were collected from a person between 18 and 75 years old in good health.

The CDR3 DNA follows: TGTGCCAGCAGAGGACAGGGAAACTATGGCTACACCTTC. Translation: CASRGQGNYGYTF. The chain links TRBV2 to TRBJ1-2; 8 nucleotides line up with TRBD1. In germline, CDR1 is SNHLY, CDR2 FYNNEI. This CDR3 region has 13 residues. V dropped 6 bases and J dropped 2; count of bases not matched to a gene: 2.

The CDR3 sequence: CASSYSRGTEAFF. The DNA of the CDR3 is TGTGCCAGCAGTTACTCGAGGGGGACTGAAGCTTTCTTT. The chain has TRBV6-6 and TRBJ1-1; possible D gene TRBD1, 6 bases. The CDR3 runs to 13 residues. Germline assignment: CDR1 MNHNY and CDR2 SVGAGI (reference sequence). V lost 0 bases to trimming and J lost 5 bases, with 7 bases between them.

This clone was detected only a few times. CDR3 amino acids: CASTSGQGDQPQHF. DNA for the CDR3: TGTGCCAGCACCTCTGGACAGGGCGATCAGCCCCAGCATTTT. J is TRBJ1-5 and V is TRBV28; 8 bases are shared with TRBD1. The CDR3 sequence is 14 residues long. With 7 bases clipped from V and 5 bases from J, the junction kept 7 bases outside the gene matches. The V gene's germline CDR1 is MDHEN and CDR2 SYDVKM.

The V call is TRBV19, the J call TRBJ1-2; D perhaps matches TRBD1 (6 bases). This CDR3 is 14 amino acids long. Germline V CDR1 and CDR2: LNHDA, SQIVND (reference sequence). V was trimmed by 2 bases and J by 4 bases, leaving 11 bases between them. The CDR3 nucleotides read TGTGCCAGTAGTATATCATTAGGGGGCTATGGCTACACCTTC. Translation gives CASSISLGGYGYTF.

J is TRBJ1-5 and V is TRBV10-3; D uncertain. V gave up 8 bases and J gave up 3 bases, with 20 bases separating them. The CDR3 is 16 amino acids. Germline CDR1 ENHRY, CDR2 SYGVKD. This CDR3 is CAIQDGRLPFNQPQHF. Here the CDR3 DNA reads TGTGCCATCCAGGATGGCAGGCTCCCTTTCAATCAGCCCCAGCATTTT.

This chain uses TRBV2 with TRBJ1-3; D may be TRBD1 (5 bases). V was trimmed by 6 bases and J by 3 bases, leaving 9 bases between them. The CDR3 covers 13 residues. The germline V gene has CDR1 SNHLY and CDR2 FYNNEI. This CDR3 is CASRSGFGNTIYF. As DNA, the CDR3 is TGTGCCAGCAGGTCAGGGTTTGGAAACACCATATATTTT.

This clone was picked up a small number of times. The chain links TRBV28 to TRBJ2-5; 7 bases fit TRBD1. The CDR3 contains 16 residues. V was pared by 2 bases and J by 4 bases, with 10 bases of the junction left unmatched. Looked up from germline, CDR1 is MDHEN and CDR2 is SYDVKM. The CDR3 is CASSLAGRGYLETQYF. CDR3 nucleotide sequence: TGTGCCAGCAGTTTAGCCGGCAGGGGGTACCTAGAGACCCAGTACTTC.

This clone was seen a single time. The J gene is TRBJ2-2, the V gene TRBV6-5, with D unresolved. CDR1 and CDR2 (germline): MNHEY, SVGAGI. Trimming removed 4 bases from V and 3 bases from J, with 9 bases in between. The CDR3 spans 14 residues. The CDR3 nucleotides are TGTGCCAGCAGTTCCGACGGATACACCGGGGAGCTGTTTTTT. Encoded protein: CASSSDGYTGELFF.

The chain is built from TRBV5-6 and TRBJ2-7, with 9 positions matching TRBD2. The V and J ends lost 6 bases and 2 bases, in that order; junction bases with no gene match: 6. The germline gives CDR1 SGHDT, CDR2 YYEEEE. There are 14 residues in the CDR3. CDR3 in DNA: TGTGCCAGCAACCCTAGCGGGGCGGCCTACGAGCAGTACTTC. Its protein is CASNPSGAAYEQYF. Based on the CDR3 plus reference TRBV5-6 and TRBJ2-7, the full variable domain is DAGVTQSPTHLIKTRGQQVTLRCSPKSGHDTVSWYQQALGQGPQFIFQYYEEEERQRGNFPDRFSGHQFPNYSSELNVNALLLGDSALYLCASNPSGAAYEQYFGPGTRLTVT.

The J gene is TRBJ1-2, the V gene TRBV6-5; maybe TRBD1 (5 bases). Germline V gives CDR1 MNHEY, CDR2 SVGAGI. This CDR3 spans 13 amino acids. Trimming cost V 6 bases and J 1 base, with 9 bases left between them. The CDR3 region has the DNA TGTGCCAGCAGGGAAGACAGTAACTATGGCTACACCTTC. Translating gives CASREDSNYGYTF.

V usage is TRBV6-1 and J usage is TRBJ2-5; TRBD1 matches at 11 bases. The junction had 7 bases not matched to a gene; V was cut back by 8 bases and J by 5 bases. The CDR3 has 14 amino acids. The germline CDR1 and CDR2 sequences are MNHNS and SASEGT. The CDR3 DNA is TGTGCCAGCGCTGGACAGGGGGCCTGGGAGACCCAGTACTTC. Its translation is CASAGQGAWETQYF.

The gene calls are TRBV29-1 and TRBJ1-1, with D perhaps matching TRBD1 (5 bases). The ends were cut back, 7 bases at V and 4 bases at J, with 13 bases in the middle. The CDR3 totals 12 residues. Germline V gene lookup returns CDR1 SQVTM and CDR2 ANQGSEA. The CDR3 DNA follows: TGCAGCGGGAACGTGGGGGGCACTGAAGCTTTCTTT. Translating gives CSGNVGGTEAFF.

The rearrangement links TRBV6-5 to TRBJ1-1; maybe TRBD1 (6 bases). The germline V gene encodes CDR1 MNHEY and CDR2 SVGAGI. The V and J ends lost 6 bases and 1 base respectively, with 12 bases between them. The CDR3 extends over 14 amino acids. For the CDR3, the DNA is TGTGCCAGCAGCGCGCAGGGGAAGAACACTGAAGCTTTCTTT. Encoded protein: CASSAQGKNTEAFF.

V is TRBV6-5 and J is TRBJ2-1; 15 nucleotides line up with TRBD2. The ends lost 6 bases at V and 9 bases at J; junction bases unmatched: 3. The CDR3 is 14 amino acids. CDR1 MNHEY and CDR2 SVGAGI come from the germline V gene. CDR3 DNA sequence: TGTGCCAGCAGCCCGGGACTAGCGGGGGGTGAGCAGTTCTTC. Amino acid sequence: CASSPGLAGGEQFF.

Turning to this clone: Other DNA variants within this sample encode the same CDR3. CDR3 region: CAWSVRGDTQYF. CDR3 nucleotide sequence: TGTGCCTGGAGTGTGCGGGGAGATACGCAGTATTTT. This rearrangement joins TRBV30 to TRBJ2-3; D is possibly TRBD2 (6 bases). V lost 0 bases to trimming and J lost 5 bases, with 6 bases between them. Looked up from germline, CDR1 is GTSNPN and CDR2 is SVGIG (reference sequence). The CDR3 has 12 residues.

The gene calls are TRBV27 and TRBJ1-4; possible D gene TRBD1, 5 bases. The germline V gene has CDR1 MNHEY and CDR2 SMNVEV (reference sequence). Trimming left V 5 bases short and J 8 bases short, with 18 bases between. The CDR3 is made up of 15 amino acids. The CDR3 DNA reads as TGTGCCAGCAGTCCCCGGGCCCACCAGGGCGAAAAACTGTTTTTT. Its translation is CASSPRAHQGEKLFF.

This chain's CDR3 is CASSPPFNYGYTF. The DNA for the CDR3 is TGTGCCAGTAGTCCTCCCTTTAACTATGGCTACACCTTC. The chain is built from TRBV19 and TRBJ1-2; no firm D call. Germline CDR1 is LNHDA and CDR2 is SQIVND (reference sequence). The CDR3 is 13 amino acids. V dropped 5 bases and J dropped 1 base, with 8 bases sitting between them.

The chain recombines TRBV7-9 with TRBJ1-1; no clear D gene. Trimming removed 6 bases at V and 2 bases at J, with 22 bases between. This CDR3 is 17 amino acids long. CDR1 is SEHNR, CDR2 FQNEAQ, per germline (reference sequence). Here the CDR3 DNA reads TGTGCCAGCAGAAGTAATAACCCACGCGGGGATAACACTGAAGCTTTCTTT. As protein: CASRSNNPRGDNTEAFF. Full variable domain (rest looked up from reference TRBV7-9 and TRBJ1-1): DTGVSQNPRHKITKRGQNVTFRCDPISEHNRLYWYRQTLGQGPEFLTYFQNEAQLEKSRLLSDRFSAERPKGSFSTLEIQRTEQGDSAMYLCASRSNNPRGDNTEAFFGQGTRLTVV.

This clone was observed a single time. The CDR3 nucleotides are TGCGCCAGCAGCTTGGTAAAATCCGGGCTCACTGAAGCTTTCTTT. This codes for CASSLVKSGLTEAFF. The chain links TRBV5-1 to TRBJ1-1, with D unresolved. Germline V lookup: CDR1 SGHRS, CDR2 YFSETQ. The CDR3 covers 15 residues. Trimming took off 0 bases at V and 4 bases at J, with 13 bases between the two ends.

The chain employs TRBV28 and TRBJ2-3; TRBD1 matches at 9 bases. The CDR3 has 15 amino acids. The germline CDR1 and CDR2 sequences are MDHEN and SYDVKM. J was trimmed by 9 bases and V by 7 bases; bases with no gene match: 14. The CDR3 sequence is CASTLPGQGGLTQYF. DNA of the CDR3: TGTGCCAGCACCTTACCGGGACAGGGCGGTTTGACGCAGTATTTT.

The rearrangement uses TRBV30 and TRBJ2-2, with 7 nucleotides matching TRBD1. Germline V gene lookup returns CDR1 GTSNPN and CDR2 SVGIG (reference sequence). V lost 3 bases and J lost 3; bases outside the gene matches: 7. The CDR3 is 15 amino acids. As DNA, the CDR3 is TGTGCCTGGAGGGACAGGACAGGAGACACCGGGGAGCTGTTTTTT. Translation: CAWRDRTGDTGELFF.

This chain joins TRBV6-6 and TRBJ1-2; 9 nucleotides align to TRBD1. This CDR3 contains 14 residues. J gave up 7 bases and V 6 bases, and 9 bases lay outside the gene matches. Germline V CDR1 and CDR2: MNHNY, SVGAGI (reference sequence). The CDR3 spells CASSLPTGGGGYTF. The CDR3 nucleotides read TGTGCCAGCAGCTTACCGACAGGGGGTGGTGGCTACACCTTC.

This clone is a singleton in its sample. The J gene is TRBJ1-2, the V gene TRBV19; D unclear. CDR1 is LNHDA and CDR2 is SQIVND in the germline V gene (reference sequence). The CDR3 loop spans 13 amino acids. Trimming took off 0 bases at V and 2 bases at J, with 4 bases between the two ends. CDR3 sequence: CASSIDRNYGYTF. In DNA form, the CDR3 reads TGTGCCAGTAGTATAGACCGGAACTATGGCTACACCTTC.

V gene TRBV5-1 combines with J gene TRBJ1-3; unclear D gene. Germline V gene lookup returns CDR1 SGHRS and CDR2 YFSETQ. CDR3 size: 12 residues. Trimming removed 4 bases at V and 3 bases at J, with 5 bases between. The CDR3 coding sequence is TGCGCCAGCAGCGGAGGTGGAAACACCATATATTTT. Translating it yields CASSGGGNTIYF.

The chain couples TRBV21-1 to TRBJ1-5. TRBV21-1 is a known pseudogene. The length of the CDR3 is 16 residues. CDR3 DNA: TGTGCCAGCAGCGCGTCGGGTCTAAGTAGCAATCAGCCCCAGCATTTT. This codes for CASSASGLSSNQPQHF.

The chain combines TRBV11-1 with TRBJ2-7; no clear D. With 3 bases removed from V and 4 bases from J, the gap between germline ends came to 4 bases. Germline CDR1 SGHAT, CDR2 FQDESV (reference sequence). The CDR3 totals 11 residues. The CDR3 DNA sequence: TGTGCCAGCAGCTTTAGTTACGAGCAGTACTTC. This codes for CASSFSYEQYF.

This sequence joins TRBV4-1 and TRBJ2-5; 13 nucleotides align to TRBD2. The CDR3 has 19 residues. V dropped 6 bases and J dropped 5; count of bases not matched to a gene: 18. CDR1 and CDR2 (germline): MGHRA, YSYEKL. The CDR3 loop is CASRQTTTSGGASWETQYF. CDR3 in DNA: TGCGCCAGCAGACAGACGACTACTAGCGGGGGGGCCTCCTGGGAGACCCAGTACTTC.

V gene TRBV6-1 combines with J gene TRBJ1-3; 8 bases are a match to TRBD1. This CDR3 region has 15 residues. Germline CDR1 and CDR2: MNHNS and SASEGT. V lost 7 bases to trimming and J lost 0 bases; unmatched junction nucleotides: 5. The CDR3 DNA is TGTGCCAGCAAGGCCGACAGGGGCTCTGGAAACACCATATATTTT. Translation: CASKADRGSGNTIYF.

The chain has TRBV27 and TRBJ2-6; D not resolved. The V and J ends lost 5 bases and 3 bases respectively, with 8 bases between them. This CDR3 region has 14 residues. Germline CDR1 and CDR2: MNHEY and SMNVEV (reference sequence). CDR3 protein: CASSPDFGANVLTF. In nucleotides, the CDR3 is TGTGCCAGCAGTCCGGATTTTGGGGCCAACGTCCTGACTTTC. Based on the CDR3 plus reference TRBV27 and TRBJ2-6, the full variable domain is EAQVTQNPRYLITVTGKKLTVTCSQNMNHEYMSWYRQDPGLGLRQIYYSMNVEVTDKGDVPEGYKVSRKEKRNFPLILESPSPNQTSLYFCASSPDFGANVLTFGAGSRLTVL.

The rearrangement joins TRBV13 to TRBJ2-7; D remains ambiguous. The V end was cut by 4 bases, the J end by 4 bases, with 8 bases between. The V gene's germline CDR1 is PRHDT and CDR2 FYEKMQ (reference sequence). The CDR3 is made up of 12 amino acids. The CDR3 spells CASSSRRYEQYF. CDR3 nucleotide sequence: TGTGCCAGCAGCTCACGGCGGTACGAGCAGTACTTC.

The gene calls are TRBV21-1 and TRBJ2-1; the table gives TRBD2 as D, unverified against the DNA. TRBV21-1 is flagged as a pseudogene. The CDR3 is made up of 10 amino acids. CDR3 residues: CASSKVKQFF. CDR3 sequence (DNA): TGTGCCAGCAGCAAAGTAAAGCAGTTCTTC.

The V and J genes are TRBV30 and TRBJ1-6; tentatively, D is TRBD1 (5 bases). The CDR3 spans 12 residues. Germline-derived CDR1 and CDR2 are GTSNPN and SVGIG (reference sequence). With 4 bases removed from V and 8 bases from J, the gap between germline ends came to 9 bases. The CDR3 spells CAWTGGYSPLHF. Written as DNA, the CDR3 is TGTGCCTGGACCGGGGGATATTCACCCCTCCACTTT.